Sequencing of this TCR beta chain was carried out in a study of T cell responses to AZD1222 COVID-19 vaccine. This clone was seen only once. Generated by immunoSEQ multiplex PCR, the TCRdb table keeps only in-frame clones and is missing some. The data show roughly 100,000 clones, 89% seen once. Germline V gene lookup returns CDR1 SEHNR and CDR2 FQNEAQ (reference sequence). CDR3 length: 14 amino acids. Unmatched junction bases numbered 8, after V lost 5 bases and J lost 7 bases. The source of this sequence is an adult in good health. The source was peripheral blood, collected on day 0 of AZD1222 vaccination. The chain carries TRBV7-9 and TRBJ1-5; 7 positions agree with TRBD1. This CDR3 reads CASSPTGNRQPQHF. CDR3 nucleotides: TGTGCCAGCAGCCCGACAGGGAATCGGCAGCCCCAGCATTTT.